These 30 T cell receptor beta chains came from one sample sequenced in a study of CD8+ T cells in alopecia areata. Extracted RNA was reverse transcribed, and the resulting cDNA served as sequencing template. Produced via immunoSEQ multiplex PCR; TCRdb's table is partial and in-frame only. Of about 150,000 clones in the sample, about three fifths were seen once. Described treatment: oral pan-JAK inhibitor, 5-10 mg twice daily. Here the sequenced sample was CD4+ T cells sorted from blood, taken at week 4, from a patient treated with tofacitinib. The receptors stem from a human donor with alopecia areata.

V and J are TRBV4-1 and TRBJ1-1; TRBD1 might be the D (5 bases). V dropped 6 bases and J dropped 0 bases, with 11 bases sitting between them. There are 14 residues in the CDR3. Germline V gene lookup returns CDR1 MGHRA and CDR2 YSYEKL. In DNA, the CDR3 is TGCGCCAGCAGTATGACAGCCATGAACACTGAAGCTTTCTTT. Residues: CASSMTAMNTEAFF.

This chain joins TRBV14 and TRBJ1-6; 9 bases match TRBD1. CDR1 is SGHDN, CDR2 FVKESK, per germline. Trimming cost V 5 bases and J 6 bases; bases outside gene matches: 2. The CDR3 length is 14 residues. CDR3: CASSYRGLNSPLHF. The DNA of the CDR3 is TGTGCCAGCAGCTACAGGGGGCTTAATTCACCCCTCCACTTT.

The chain joins TRBV30 to TRBJ1-2, with D maybe TRBD1 (5 bases). The CDR3 is made up of 13 amino acids. Trimming pared 2 bases from V and 6 bases from J, leaving 13 bases between. CDR1 is GTSNPN and CDR2 is SVGIG in the germline V gene (reference sequence). CDR3 nucleotides: TGTGCCTGGAGTTCCCGGCGAGGGGATGGCTACACCTTC. Encoded protein: CAWSSRRGDGYTF.

This clone was picked up a small number of times. The chain combines TRBV29-1 with TRBJ1-1; 9 positions agree with TRBD1. V was pared by 2 bases and J by 7 bases, with 11 bases of the junction left unmatched. Germline V gives CDR1 SQVTM, CDR2 ANQGSEA. This CDR3 has 15 residues. CDR3 amino acids: CSVERWNRGRGEAFF. The CDR3 DNA is TGCAGCGTTGAAAGGTGGAACAGGGGGCGAGGTGAAGCTTTCTTT.

The sample holds a few counts of this clone. The gene calls are TRBV5-6 and TRBJ2-2; D perhaps matches TRBD1 (7 bases). In germline, CDR1 is SGHDT, CDR2 YYEEEE. The V end lost 0 bases, the J end lost 6 bases, and 12 bases lay between the germline ends. The CDR3 loop spans 15 amino acids. The CDR3 nucleotides are TGTGCCAGCAGCTTGGTGGACAGGAGGGCCGGGGAGCTGTTTTTT. This translates into CASSLVDRRAGELFF.

Only a few counts were recorded for this clone. This chain uses TRBV6-5 with TRBJ1-2; D is ambiguous. CDR3 length: 14 residues. Deletions cut 0 bases from V and 7 bases from J, with 12 bases between. From germline, CDR1 is MNHEY and CDR2 SVGAGI. CDR3 region: CASSYSRRDFGYTF. In nucleotides, the CDR3 is TGTGCCAGCAGTTACTCGCGGAGAGACTTTGGCTACACCTTC.

About this clone itself: Other nucleotide sequences from this sample produce the same CDR3. The chain has TRBV7-2 and TRBJ2-5; D remains ambiguous. Deletions cut 2 bases from V and 5 bases from J, with 9 bases between. The germline V gene encodes CDR1 SGHTA and CDR2 FQGNSA. The CDR3 sequence is 13 residues long. For the CDR3, the DNA is TGTGCCAGCAGCTTAAGTTTAGGGGAGACCCAGTACTTC. Translation: CASSLSLGETQYF.

V is TRBV12-5 and J is TRBJ1-2; weak D call: TRBD1 (5 bases). CDR1 is LGHNT and CDR2 is FRNRAP in the germline V gene. The CDR3 is 13 residues long. Deletions cut 9 bases from V and 9 bases from J, with 20 bases between. CDR3 nucleotide sequence: TGTGCTAGCCCCTCCCCAGGGAAATTGAGCTACACCTTC. Protein product: CASPSPGKLSYTF.

This clone was seen only a few times. This chain connects TRBV10-3 to TRBJ2-3, with 9 positions matching TRBD2. There are 16 residues in the CDR3. J gave up 2 bases and V 3 bases, and 6 bases lay outside the gene matches. Germline V gene data show CDR1 as ENHRY and CDR2 as SYGVKD. The CDR3 spells CAISDRAGGVTDTQYF. CDR3 nucleotides: TGTGCCATCAGTGACCGAGCGGGGGGCGTCACAGATACGCAGTATTTT.

CDR3 bases: TGCAGCGCTCAACAGGGGAGGGATTCACCCCTCCACTTT. Translation: CSAQQGRDSPLHF. The chain uses TRBV29-1 and TRBJ1-6, with TRBD1 matching over 7 bases. Germline V lookup: CDR1 SQVTM, CDR2 ANQGSEA. V dropped 7 bases and J dropped 8; count of bases not matched to a gene: 8. The CDR3 runs to 13 residues.

The chain has TRBV5-1 and TRBJ2-7; D not resolved. V dropped 6 bases and J dropped 2 bases, with 18 bases sitting between them. Germline CDR1 and CDR2: SGHRS and YFSETQ. The CDR3 runs to 15 residues. CDR3: CASKPADGSTYEQYF. CDR3 DNA sequence: TGCGCCAGCAAACCTGCTGACGGCAGTACCTACGAGCAGTACTTC. Filled out from reference TRBV5-1 and TRBJ2-7, the complete variable domain reads KAGVTQTPRYLIKTRGQQVTLSCSPISGHRSVSWYQQTPGQGLQFLFEYFSETQRNKGNFPGRFSGRQFSNSRSEMNVSTLELGDSALYLCASKPADGSTYEQYFGPGTRLTVT.

The chain uses TRBV6-1 and TRBJ2-5; unclear D gene. CDR3 length: 13 residues. V was pared by 1 base and J by 0 bases, with 3 bases between. The V gene's germline CDR1 is MNHNS and CDR2 SASEGT. This chain's CDR3 is CASSEENQETQYF. CDR3 DNA sequence: TGTGCCAGCAGTGAAGAGAACCAAGAGACCCAGTACTTC.

The chain joins TRBV7-9 to TRBJ2-5, with 12 nucleotides matching TRBD2. This CDR3 is built from 16 residues. V lost 5 bases and J lost 1; bases outside the gene matches: 5. The germline V gene encodes CDR1 SEHNR and CDR2 FQNEAQ (reference sequence). The CDR3 spells CASSTGLAGTQETQYF. The CDR3 DNA sequence: TGTGCCAGCAGCACAGGACTAGCGGGAACCCAAGAGACCCAGTACTTC. Supplemented by reference TRBV7-9 and TRBJ2-5, the full variable domain reads DTGVSQNPRHKITKRGQNVTFRCDPISEHNRLYWYRQTLGQGPEFLTYFQNEAQLEKSRLLSDRFSAERPKGSFSTLEIQRTEQGDSAMYLCASSTGLAGTQETQYFGPGTRLLVL.

J is TRBJ1-1 and V is TRBV5-1; D is perhaps TRBD1 (5 bases). With 5 bases removed from V and 5 bases from J, the gap between germline ends came to 25 bases. Per germline, CDR1 SGHRS and CDR2 YFSETQ. The CDR3 loop spans 17 amino acids. CDR3 nucleotides: TGCGCCAGCAGTTTTGGATTGGGGGGAACAAAGTTGACTGAAGCTTTCTTT. It encodes CASSFGLGGTKLTEAFF.

The chain carries TRBV23-1 and TRBJ1-5; maybe TRBD1 (5 bases). TRBV23-1 is annotated as an ORF whose role is uncertain. The CDR3 has 16 residues. The ends were cut back, 2 bases at V and 1 base at J, with 12 bases in the middle. This CDR3 is CASSQTDRRSNQPQHF. The CDR3 DNA follows: TGCGCCAGCAGTCAAACCGACAGAAGAAGCAATCAGCCCCAGCATTTT.

The chain carries TRBV6-1 and TRBJ1-2; no clear D. The CDR3 is 13 amino acids. CDR1 is MNHNS, CDR2 SASEGT, per germline. Trimming pared 6 bases from V and 2 bases from J, leaving 10 bases between. CDR3 in amino acids: CASSIMVNYGYTF. CDR3 nucleotide sequence: TGTGCCAGCAGCATAATGGTCAACTATGGCTACACCTTC.

This chain links TRBV6-5 with TRBJ1-1; D is unresolved. Trimming stripped 7 bases from V and 4 bases from J, with 13 bases between. The CDR3 totals 13 residues. CDR1 is MNHEY and CDR2 is SVGAGI in the germline V gene. CDR3 sequence reads: CASMRFSATEAFF. As DNA, the CDR3 is TGTGCCAGCATGCGGTTTTCGGCCACTGAAGCTTTCTTT.

The chain employs TRBV5-1 and TRBJ1-1; a weak D match, TRBD1 (6 bases). Trimming cost V 3 bases and J 5 bases, with 11 bases left between them. Germline CDR1 SGHRS, CDR2 YFSETQ. The CDR3 sequence is 13 residues long. CDR3 amino acids: CASSSQGTTEAFF. The DNA of the CDR3 is TGCGCCAGCAGCTCCCAGGGGACGACTGAAGCTTTCTTT.

The count of this clone is one. V and J are TRBV9 and TRBJ1-2; D not resolved. V was trimmed by 0 bases and J by 5 bases, leaving 11 bases between them. In germline, CDR1 is SGDLS, CDR2 YYNGEE. This CDR3 is built from 14 residues. The DNA for the CDR3 is TGTGCCAGCAGCGTAGAGGAGGGCCCTTATGGCTACACCTTC. It is translated as CASSVEEGPYGYTF.

The V call is TRBV7-2, the J call TRBJ1-1; TRBD1 is a possible D gene (5 bases). Germline CDR1 reads SGHTA; CDR2 reads FQGNSA. This CDR3 comprises 16 residues. Trimming removed 5 bases at V and 1 base at J, with 17 bases between. CDR3 loop: CASSPRRTSRNTEAFF. The CDR3 nucleotides read TGTGCCAGCAGCCCCCGAAGGACATCTAGGAACACTGAAGCTTTCTTT. The variable domain in full, completed from reference TRBV7-2 and TRBJ1-1, reads GAGVSQSPSNKVTEKGKDVELRCDPISGHTALYWYRQSLGQGLEFLIYFQGNSAPDKSGLPSDRFSAERTGGSVSTLTIQRTQQEDSAVYLCASSPRRTSRNTEAFFGQGTRLTVV.

Worth noting for this clone: Within the sample, other DNA sequences also encode this same CDR3. The chain has TRBV5-1 and TRBJ1-1; D is unclear. The V gene's germline CDR1 is SGHRS and CDR2 YFSETQ. V lost 4 bases to trimming and J lost 1 base, with 8 bases between them. The CDR3 runs 13 residues. CDR3 residues: CASSLDPNTEAFF. CDR3 in DNA: TGCGCCAGCAGCCTGGACCCGAACACTGAAGCTTTCTTT.

The chain recombines TRBV30 with TRBJ2-5; no clear D gene. V lost 2 bases and J lost 5, with 9 bases in between. The CDR3 is 12 residues long. The germline CDR1 and CDR2 sequences are GTSNPN and SVGIG (reference sequence). CDR3: CAWSSVWETQYF. The CDR3 region has the DNA TGTGCCTGGAGTAGCGTTTGGGAGACCCAGTACTTC.

J is TRBJ1-2 and V is TRBV2; TRBD1 is a possible D gene (6 bases). Trimming cost V 4 bases and J 1 base, with 7 bases left between them. Germline CDR1 reads SNHLY; CDR2 reads FYNNEI. The CDR3 runs 13 residues. CDR3 amino acids: CASSVQGNYGYTF. CDR3 nucleotides: TGTGCCAGCAGTGTACAGGGTAACTATGGCTACACCTTC.

The chain recombines TRBV6-5 with TRBJ1-5; D is unresolved. The germline gives CDR1 MNHEY, CDR2 SVGAGI. V was clipped by 0 bases and J by 6 bases, with 6 bases between them. This CDR3 has 13 amino acids. This CDR3 is CASSYSRSQPQHF. CDR3 nucleotides: TGTGCCAGCAGTTACTCGAGAAGTCAGCCCCAGCATTTT.

The CDR3 here is CAWSNWGTQNTEAFF. For the CDR3, the DNA is TGTGCCTGGAGCAATTGGGGGACACAGAACACTGAAGCTTTCTTT. V usage is TRBV30 and J usage is TRBJ1-1, with a weak D call TRBD1 (6 bases). The CDR3 contains 15 residues. Trimming removed 3 bases at V and 1 base at J, with 15 bases between. Germline CDR1 is GTSNPN and CDR2 is SVGIG (reference sequence).

This rearrangement joins TRBV29-1 to TRBJ2-2; no clear D gene. Germline CDR1 is SQVTM and CDR2 is ANQGSEA. This CDR3 has 13 residues. V lost 7 bases and J 6 bases, leaving 15 bases between the germline ends. CDR3 in amino acids: CSAAGHGAGELFF. The CDR3 coding sequence is TGCAGCGCTGCCGGGCACGGCGCCGGGGAGCTGTTTTTT.

This chain connects TRBV6-5 to TRBJ2-5; D remains unclear. Germline CDR1 reads MNHEY; CDR2 reads SVGAGI. The CDR3 is made up of 12 amino acids. The V end lost 5 bases, the J end lost 7 bases, and 11 bases lay between the germline ends. The CDR3 sequence is CASSPTPRTQYF. The DNA for the CDR3 is TGTGCCAGCAGTCCCACCCCAAGGACCCAGTACTTC.

The sample holds one count of this clone. This rearrangement joins TRBV11-2 to TRBJ2-1; maybe TRBD1 (5 bases). The CDR3 length is 14 residues. With 5 bases removed from V and 6 bases from J, the gap between germline ends came to 14 bases. CDR1 and CDR2 (germline): SGHAT, FQNNGV. The CDR3 coding sequence is TGTGCCAGCAGCCGCCCACAGGCTACCAATGAGCAGTTCTTC. Translation gives CASSRPQATNEQFF.

This clone was seen a few times. This chain joins TRBV6-6 and TRBJ2-7; D might be TRBD2 (5 bases). The CDR3 is made up of 15 amino acids. V was clipped by 0 bases and J by 2 bases, with 11 bases between them. The germline CDR1 and CDR2 sequences are MNHNY and SVGAGI (reference sequence). CDR3 residues: CASSYSERATYEQYF. The CDR3 DNA sequence: TGTGCCAGCAGTTACTCGGAGAGGGCCACCTACGAGCAGTACTTC.

This clone was counted a few times. This chain links TRBV29-1 with TRBJ2-1, with 9 bases aligning to TRBD2. V was clipped by 5 bases and J by 11 bases; unmatched bases: 7. Germline CDR1 reads SQVTM; CDR2 reads ANQGSEA. The CDR3 totals 12 residues. The CDR3 protein is CSVQSGGIQQFF. CDR3 coding DNA: TGCAGCGTTCAGAGCGGGGGGATCCAGCAGTTCTTC.